The 5 T cell receptor beta chains reported below all come from one sample, sequenced in a study of OX40 agonist ivuxolimab in advanced cancers. The data were produced by immunoSEQ multiplex PCR, yet TCRdb's version contains in-frame clones alone and is incomplete. Counted here are about 71,000 clones, about 80% occurring once; the ten biggest clones make up around 0.48%. Sequences were derived from CD4+ or CD8+ T cells sorted from blood, sampled in a trial of the OX40 agonist ivuxolimab. These receptors all come from an adult with an advanced solid tumor such as melanoma, head and neck, liver or kidney cancer.

The V call is TRBV2, the J call TRBJ2-5; 12 bases map to TRBD1. Germline lookup yields CDR1 SNHLY and CDR2 FYNNEI. The CDR3 runs 14 residues. The J segment lost 5 bases and the V segment lost 6 bases, leaving 4 bases of the junction unmatched. The CDR3 DNA sequence: TGTGCCAGCAGGGGGACAGGGGGCCTGGAGACCCAGTACTTC. It encodes CASRGTGGLETQYF. Full variable domain (remainder filled in from reference TRBV2 and TRBJ2-5): EPEVTQTPSHQVTQMGQEVILRCVPISNHLYFYWYRQILGQKVEFLVSFYNNEISEKSEIFDDQFSVERPDGSNFTLKIRSTKLEDSAMYFCASRGTGGLETQYFGPGTRLLVL.

The J gene is TRBJ1-2, the V gene TRBV29-1; D unresolved. The CDR3 has 12 amino acids. Germline values: CDR1 SQVTM, CDR2 ANQGSEA. V lost 6 bases and J lost 8, with 16 bases in between. The CDR3 bases are TGCAGCGTGGCTTATTCAGATAGGGGCTACACCTTC. Residues: CSVAYSDRGYTF.

The rearrangement links TRBV19 to TRBJ1-4; no firm D call. V shed 6 bases and J shed 6 bases, with 8 bases lying between them. CDR3 length equals 12 residues. The germline V gene has CDR1 LNHDA and CDR2 SQIVND (reference sequence). Written as DNA, the CDR3 is TGTGCCAGTAGGGCGGAGGATGAAAAACTGTTTTTT. As protein: CASRAEDEKLFF.

The chain joins TRBV10-2 to TRBJ1-2; D may be TRBD1 (6 bases). CDR3 length equals 13 residues. The ends were cut back, 4 bases at V and 5 bases at J, with 11 bases in the middle. CDR1 and CDR2 (germline): WSHSY, SAAADI. The CDR3 region is CASSGSGAYGYTF. For the CDR3, the DNA is TGCGCCAGCAGTGGTTCGGGGGCGTATGGCTACACCTTC.

V and J are TRBV5-1 and TRBJ2-2; no firm D call. This CDR3 is built from 16 residues. V lost 1 base and J lost 1, with 11 bases in between. Germline V gene sequence: CDR1 SGHRS, CDR2 YFSETQ. CDR3 region: CASSLLTAQNTGELFF. CDR3 DNA: TGCGCCAGCAGCTTGTTAACAGCACAGAACACCGGGGAGCTGTTTTTT.